This TCR beta chain was found in a study of blood T cell repertoires in COVID-19. Study as a whole: Italy, Spain and the United States were the sources of the convalescent and acute COVID-19 samples. PBMCs, B-cell-depleted T cells, or T cells provided the cDNA or gDNA that made up the material.

The CDR3 loop spans 16 amino acids. V shed 7 bases and J shed 7 bases, with 22 bases lying between them. Germline assignment: CDR1 MDHEN and CDR2 SYDVKM. This clone has just one count. Per the authors' pipeline: Using reference gene primer amplification, nucleated cell counts were estimated. Sequenced by immunoSEQ multiplex PCR; TCRdb stores in-frame clones only, minus some. Clone size and the V and J calls come from that table; the DNA yielded D and trimming. The sample carries more than 200,000 clones, about 80% recorded once. This clonotype was obtained from an elderly woman with active or convalescent COVID-19. The sequencing input was peripheral blood. The gene calls are TRBV28 and TRBJ1-4; D gene uncertain. The DNA of the CDR3 is TGTGCCAGCAATTCCCCCTTTCCAGCGGCGAGTGAAAAACTGTTTTTT. The encoded protein is CASNSPFPAASEKLFF.